One and the same sample provided the 2 T cell receptor beta chains below, sequenced in a study of Ad26.COV2.S vaccination and SARS-CoV-2 variants (dated by TCRdb to about 2021). According to the study, the label for this sample's treatment or condition signals: around 19 received Ad26.COV2.S at low or high dose, single or two shots; 5 received placebo; per-sample allocation not given. Repertoires of vaccine and placebo recipients were sequenced from samples taken on day 63 after the first injection. Library generation was performed with the immunoSEQ multiplex PCR assay. Drawn from immuneACCESS, this table holds only the in-frame rearrangements with V and J called that TCRdb kept. Clones are partly lost; checked studies trace under half to an unresolved V gene and leave the rest unexplained. The sample contains about 470,000 clones, about 90% of them found a single time. The ten largest clones take up about 4.1% of the sample.

The sequenced sample was peripheral blood, obtained in a trial of Ad26.COV2.S vaccine versus placebo. These receptors were taken from a person between 18 and 65 years old who received the Ad26.COV2.S COVID-19 vaccine or a placebo.

This rearrangement joins TRBV11-2 to TRBJ1-3; D call uncertain. The CDR3 is 13 amino acids. The V end was cut by 2 bases, the J end by 0 bases, with 2 bases between. Looked up from germline, CDR1 is SGHAT and CDR2 is FQNNGV. For the CDR3, the DNA is TGTGCCAGCAGCTTACCCTCTGGAAACACCATATATTTT. Protein sequence: CASSLPSGNTIYF.

The chain couples TRBV5-1 to TRBJ2-7, with 8 bases identical to TRBD2. The CDR3 length is 15 residues. Germline CDR1 is SGHRS and CDR2 is YFSETQ. Germline trimming cut 4 bases from V and 3 bases from J; bases unmatched to any gene: 9. This chain's CDR3 is CASSRTTSGIYEQYF. In nucleotides, the CDR3 is TGCGCCAGCAGCAGAACTACTAGCGGTATCTACGAGCAGTACTTC.